The 26 T cell receptor beta chains given below trace back to one sample, sequenced in a study of blood T cell repertoires in COVID-19. TCRdb keeps only in-frame clones here, not all; method: immunoSEQ multiplex PCR. Of under 250,000 clones listed, over 75% are singletons. Input material: peripheral blood. The receptors were gathered from a man aged 45-65 years with COVID-19, enrolled during active disease.

Only a few counts were recorded for this clone. The chain links TRBV4-3 to TRBJ2-4; 9 nucleotides align to TRBD1. Germline V gives CDR1 LGHNA, CDR2 YSLEER. The CDR3 sequence is 18 residues long. V lost 0 bases, J lost 7 bases, and 13 bases stayed unmatched. The chain's CDR3 is CASSQDGTGSGLGNIQYF. The DNA for the CDR3 is TGCGCCAGCAGCCAAGATGGGACAGGGTCCGGTCTGGGGAACATTCAGTACTTC.

V is TRBV7-4 and J is TRBJ1-6; D may be TRBD1 (6 bases). Germline CDR1 SGHVT, CDR2 SQSDAQ. Trimming shortened V by 2 bases and J by 6 bases, and 8 bases separated the two germline ends. This CDR3 contains 14 residues. The CDR3 coding sequence is TGTGCCAGCAGCTTACGGGGGGCTAATTCACCCCTCCACTTT. It yields the protein CASSLRGANSPLHF.

V and J are TRBV5-4 and TRBJ2-2, with 10 bases identical to TRBD2. V gave up 4 bases and J gave up 6 bases; unmatched junction bases: 6. Germline V gene data show CDR1 as SGHNT and CDR2 as YYREEE (reference sequence). The CDR3 extends over 15 amino acids. CDR3 DNA: TGTGCCAGCAGCGGAGCGGGGGGGTTTGCCGGGGAGCTGTTTTTT. Protein: CASSGAGGFAGELFF.

The rearrangement joins TRBV2 to TRBJ2-2, with D tentatively TRBD2 (6 bases). The CDR3 is 17 amino acids. Trimming stripped 3 bases from V and 2 bases from J, with 16 bases between. CDR1 SNHLY and CDR2 FYNNEI come from the germline V gene. The CDR3 DNA reads TGTGCCAGCAGTGATTCCGCGGGGATTCTCAACACCGGGGAGCTGTTTTTT. Its protein product is CASSDSAGILNTGELFF.

This clone was seen just once. This sequence joins TRBV11-2 and TRBJ2-2, with TRBD1 matching 7 bases. V lost 5 bases, J lost 4 bases, and 4 bases stayed unmatched. Germline V lookup: CDR1 SGHAT, CDR2 FQNNGV. The CDR3 length is 14 residues. Here the CDR3 reads CASSLDRSTGELFF. For the CDR3, the DNA is TGTGCCAGCAGCCTGGACAGGAGCACCGGGGAGCTGTTTTTT.

V and J are TRBV7-9 and TRBJ2-2; D remains unclear. The germline V gene has CDR1 SEHNR and CDR2 FQNEAQ (reference sequence). This CDR3 region has 15 residues. Trimming removed 0 bases at V and 5 bases at J, with 10 bases between. DNA of the CDR3: TGTGCCAGCAGCTTAGCGGGCCATAAAACCGGGGAGCTGTTTTTT. Translated, it gives CASSLAGHKTGELFF.

The rearrangement uses TRBV19 and TRBJ1-1, with D perhaps matching TRBD1 (5 bases). CDR1 is LNHDA and CDR2 is SQIVND in the germline V gene (reference sequence). The CDR3 extends over 13 amino acids. Trimming shortened V by 6 bases and J by 5 bases, and 13 bases separated the two germline ends. CDR3 loop: CASRTAWVTEAFF. The CDR3 region has the DNA TGTGCCAGTAGGACAGCTTGGGTTACTGAAGCTTTCTTT.

The V and J genes are TRBV24-1 and TRBJ2-7; 10 nucleotides align to TRBD1. V shed 3 bases, J shed 3 bases, and the junction held 4 bases outside the gene matches. Germline V gene data show CDR1 as KGHDR and CDR2 as SFDVKD. CDR3 length equals 15 residues. DNA of the CDR3: TGTGCCACCAGTGATCGACAGGGGGCTTTCTACGAGCAGTACTTC. The encoded protein is CATSDRQGAFYEQYF.

The chain carries TRBV2 and TRBJ2-1; D is possibly TRBD1 (6 bases). CDR3 length: 16 amino acids. The V end was cut by 6 bases, the J end by 7 bases, with 22 bases between. Per germline, CDR1 SNHLY and CDR2 FYNNEI. The CDR3 region is CASRSQGASQWNEQFF. DNA of the CDR3: TGTGCCAGCAGGTCACAGGGCGCCTCGCAATGGAATGAGCAGTTCTTC.

This clone was picked up a small number of times. The rearrangement uses TRBV4-3 and TRBJ2-7; 8 bases agree with TRBD1. The length of the CDR3 is 14 residues. Germline V gene data show CDR1 as LGHNA and CDR2 as YSLEER. Unmatched junction bases numbered 4, after V lost 6 bases and J lost 0 bases. The CDR3 coding sequence is TGCGCCAGCAGTCCCGGGACAGGCTCCTACGAGCAGTACTTC. It specifies CASSPGTGSYEQYF.

This clone came up a few times. This chain connects TRBV10-3 to TRBJ1-5; no definite D call. Trimming shortened V by 3 bases and J by 3 bases, and 21 bases separated the two germline ends. Per the germline V gene, CDR1 is ENHRY and CDR2 is SYGVKD. CDR3 length: 18 amino acids. The CDR3 here is CAISERGPPDSFNQPQHF. CDR3 nucleotides: TGTGCCATCAGTGAACGTGGGCCTCCCGATTCTTTCAATCAGCCCCAGCATTTT.

The chain recombines TRBV7-2 with TRBJ1-6, with D perhaps matching TRBD1 (6 bases). The germline gives CDR1 SGHTA, CDR2 FQGNSA. V lost 1 base and J lost 9, with 13 bases in between. The CDR3 extends over 15 amino acids. The CDR3 bases are TGTGCCAGCAGCTTAGGTCAGGGGATGGGTTCACCCCTCCACTTT. Amino acid sequence: CASSLGQGMGSPLHF.

The chain employs TRBV30 and TRBJ2-3; TRBD2 aligns across 8 bases. The V and J ends lost 5 bases and 0 bases, in that order; junction bases with no gene match: 7. CDR1 is GTSNPN and CDR2 is SVGIG in the germline V gene (reference sequence). The CDR3 is made up of 15 amino acids. CDR3 sequence: CAWGIVAGSTDTQYF. The CDR3 coding sequence is TGTGCCTGGGGGATAGTAGCGGGAAGCACAGATACGCAGTATTTT.

As DNA, the CDR3 is TGTGCCAGCAGCCCCCGACTAGCGAAAGGAAATGAGCAGTTCTTC. Translating gives CASSPRLAKGNEQFF. The chain joins TRBV7-3 to TRBJ2-1; 8 bases agree with TRBD2. V shed 5 bases, J shed 7 bases, and the junction held 10 bases outside the gene matches. The CDR3 is 15 amino acids. Germline V CDR1 and CDR2: SGHTA, FQGTGA.

The chain employs TRBV13 and TRBJ2-1, with 7 bases fitting TRBD2. Trimming took 5 bases from V and 6 from J; bases not matched to a gene: 13. Germline-derived CDR1 and CDR2 are PRHDT and FYEKMQ (reference sequence). The CDR3 covers 16 residues. The CDR3 bases are TGTGCCAGCAGCCCTCTAGGGAGGGGCAGGAGCAATGAGCAGTTCTTC. This sequence encodes CASSPLGRGRSNEQFF.

The V and J genes are TRBV19 and TRBJ2-1, with D possibly TRBD2 on 6 matching bases. With 9 bases removed from V and 1 base from J, the gap between germline ends came to 22 bases. Per the germline V gene, CDR1 is LNHDA and CDR2 is SQIVND (reference sequence). This CDR3 contains 17 residues. The CDR3 DNA follows: TGTGCCAGCCAGGGAGGACGAGCGGCGATTTCCTACAATGAGCAGTTCTTC. This codes for CASQGGRAAISYNEQFF.

The chain has TRBV12-3 or TRBV12-4 and TRBJ1-1; D not resolved. The CDR3 runs to 13 residues. Trimming removed 6 bases from V and 4 bases from J, with 12 bases in between. CDR3 sequence reads: CASRRREATEAFF. DNA for the CDR3: TGTGCCAGCAGGCGGAGGGAGGCCACTGAAGCTTTCTTT.

V and J are TRBV5-6 and TRBJ2-1; no reliable D call. Germline CDR1 is SGHDT and CDR2 is YYEEEE. This CDR3 has 16 residues. Trimming stripped 5 bases from V and 6 bases from J, with 21 bases between. CDR3: CASSSALAPLLNEQFF. In DNA form, the CDR3 reads TGTGCCAGCAGTTCCGCGCTCGCCCCGCTTCTCAATGAGCAGTTCTTC.

The chain uses TRBV4-1 and TRBJ1-4; possibly TRBD1 for D (5 bases). The CDR3 runs to 16 residues. CDR1 and CDR2 (germline): MGHRA, YSYEKL. V lost 1 base to trimming and J lost 0 bases, with 9 bases between them. In DNA, the CDR3 is TGCGCCAGCAGCCAAGGTGACAGCCCAACTAATGAAAAACTGTTTTTT. It encodes CASSQGDSPTNEKLFF.

V usage is TRBV7-9 and J usage is TRBJ2-2; TRBD2 agrees at 7 bases. The CDR3 has 15 amino acids. The ends lost 0 bases at V and 5 bases at J; junction bases unmatched: 3. Germline CDR1 reads SEHNR; CDR2 reads FQNEAQ (reference sequence). The CDR3: CASSLASGQTGELFF. The CDR3 DNA sequence: TGTGCCAGCAGCTTAGCTAGCGGGCAAACCGGGGAGCTGTTTTTT.

This clone appeared a single time. The chain carries TRBV5-1 and TRBJ1-2; D gene uncertain. CDR1 and CDR2 (germline): SGHRS, YFSETQ. This CDR3 has 13 amino acids. Trimming took 6 bases from V and 8 from J, leaving 17 bases between them. CDR3 nucleotide sequence: TGCGCCAGCACCTCCCCTCCCTTTGAGGGCTACACCTTC. Its protein product is CASTSPPFEGYTF. Drawing the rest from reference TRBV5-1 and TRBJ1-2, the complete variable domain is KAGVTQTPRYLIKTRGQQVTLSCSPISGHRSVSWYQQTPGQGLQFLFEYFSETQRNKGNFPGRFSGRQFSNSRSEMNVSTLELGDSALYLCASTSPPFEGYTFGSGTRLTVV.

The V and J genes are TRBV30 and TRBJ2-5, with 13 bases fitting TRBD2. The V gene end was trimmed by 2 bases and the J gene end by 4 bases; junction bases not matched to a gene: 13. The germline V gene has CDR1 GTSNPN and CDR2 SVGIG (reference sequence). CDR3 size: 18 residues. CDR3 protein: CAWSQRLAGGASGETQYF. The CDR3, as DNA: TGTGCCTGGAGTCAGAGACTAGCGGGAGGAGCGAGTGGAGAGACCCAGTACTTC. Full variable domain (outside the CDR3, taken from reference TRBV30 and TRBJ2-5): SQTIHQWPATLVQPVGSPLSLECTVEGTSNPNLYWYRQAAGRGLQLLFYSVGIGQISSEVPQNLSASRPQDRQFILSSKKLLLSDSGFYLCAWSQRLAGGASGETQYFGPGTRLLVL.

The rearrangement joins TRBV12-5 to TRBJ2-5; unclear D gene. Germline assignment: CDR1 LGHNT and CDR2 FRNRAP. This CDR3 has 14 residues. Trimming stripped 1 base from V and 1 base from J, with 7 bases between. The CDR3 loop is CASGLDEVQETQYF. CDR3 nucleotides: TGTGCTAGTGGTTTGGACGAGGTCCAAGAGACCCAGTACTTC.

The chain uses TRBV9 and TRBJ2-7, with D possibly TRBD2 on 5 matching bases. Germline CDR1 and CDR2: SGDLS and YYNGEE. V lost 0 bases to trimming and J lost 2 bases, with 18 bases between them. The CDR3 contains 17 residues. Here the CDR3 DNA reads TGTGCCAGCAGCGTAGTTCCTAGCTCCGCGCAGCCCTACGAGCAGTACTTC. Its protein is CASSVVPSSAQPYEQYF.

This clone was detected a few times. At one end the junction does not follow the germline gene, possibly because of a read error. The gene calls are TRBV27 and TRBJ2-7, with 7 bases matching TRBD1. Germline CDR1 reads MNHEY; CDR2 reads SMNVEV (reference sequence). The CDR3 loop spans 10 amino acids. The CDR3 DNA sequence: TGTGCCAGCAGTCCCACGACAGGGCACTTC. This sequence encodes CASSPTTGHF.

This chain uses TRBV7-8 with TRBJ2-1; 7 bases line up with TRBD1. J was trimmed by 1 base and V by 6 bases; bases with no gene match: 6. CDR3 length: 15 residues. Germline CDR1 SGHVS, CDR2 FQNEAQ. CDR3 in amino acids: CASRSGGLSYNEQFF. The CDR3 DNA reads as TGTGCCAGCAGGTCAGGGGGTTTGTCCTACAATGAGCAGTTCTTC.